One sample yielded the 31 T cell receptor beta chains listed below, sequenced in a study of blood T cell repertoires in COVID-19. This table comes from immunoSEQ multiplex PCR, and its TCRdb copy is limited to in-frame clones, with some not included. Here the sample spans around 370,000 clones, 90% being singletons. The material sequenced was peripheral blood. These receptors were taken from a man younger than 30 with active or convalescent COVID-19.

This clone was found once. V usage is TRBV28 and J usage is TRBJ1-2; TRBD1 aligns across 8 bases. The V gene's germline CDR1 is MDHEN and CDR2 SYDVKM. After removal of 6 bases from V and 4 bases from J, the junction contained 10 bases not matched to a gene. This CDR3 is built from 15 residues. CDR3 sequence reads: CASRTRDRLVYGYTF. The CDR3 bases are TGTGCCAGCAGGACCCGGGACAGGTTGGTCTATGGCTACACCTTC.

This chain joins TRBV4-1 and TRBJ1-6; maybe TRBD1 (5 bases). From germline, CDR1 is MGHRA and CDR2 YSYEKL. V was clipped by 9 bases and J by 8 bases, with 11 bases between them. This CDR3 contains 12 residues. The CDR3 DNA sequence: TGCGCCAGTTCCGGAGGGGATTCACCCCTCCACTTT. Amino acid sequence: CASSGGDSPLHF.

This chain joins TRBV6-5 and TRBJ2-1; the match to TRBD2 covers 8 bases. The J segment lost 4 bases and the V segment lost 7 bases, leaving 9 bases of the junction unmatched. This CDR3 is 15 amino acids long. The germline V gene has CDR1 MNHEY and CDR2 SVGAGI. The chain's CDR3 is CASNQPGGGYNEQFF. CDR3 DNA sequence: TGTGCCAGCAACCAACCGGGCGGGGGGTACAATGAGCAGTTCTTC.

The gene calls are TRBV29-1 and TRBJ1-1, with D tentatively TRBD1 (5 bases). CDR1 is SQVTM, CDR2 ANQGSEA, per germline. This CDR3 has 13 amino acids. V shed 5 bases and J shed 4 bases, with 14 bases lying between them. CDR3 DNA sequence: TGCAGCGTTTGGAGGGGATGGGTCACTGAAGCTTTCTTT. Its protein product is CSVWRGWVTEAFF.

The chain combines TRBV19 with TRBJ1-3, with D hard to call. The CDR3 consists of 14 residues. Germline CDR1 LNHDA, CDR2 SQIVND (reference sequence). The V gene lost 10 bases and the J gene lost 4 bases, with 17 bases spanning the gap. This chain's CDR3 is CATRLNGFGNTIYF. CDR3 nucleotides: TGTGCCACTCGCCTTAACGGGTTCGGAAACACCATATATTTT.

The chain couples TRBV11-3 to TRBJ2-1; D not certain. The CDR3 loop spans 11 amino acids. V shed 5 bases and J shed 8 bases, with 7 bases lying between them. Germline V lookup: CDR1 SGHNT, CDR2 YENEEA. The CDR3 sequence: CASSVADEQFF. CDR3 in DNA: TGTGCCAGCAGCGTGGCAGATGAGCAGTTCTTC.

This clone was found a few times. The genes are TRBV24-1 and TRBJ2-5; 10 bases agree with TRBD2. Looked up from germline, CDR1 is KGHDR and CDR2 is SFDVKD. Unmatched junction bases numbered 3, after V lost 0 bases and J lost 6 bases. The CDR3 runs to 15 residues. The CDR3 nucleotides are TGTGCCACCAGTGATTTGGCTAGCGGGAGCAAGACCCAGTACTTC. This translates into CATSDLASGSKTQYF.

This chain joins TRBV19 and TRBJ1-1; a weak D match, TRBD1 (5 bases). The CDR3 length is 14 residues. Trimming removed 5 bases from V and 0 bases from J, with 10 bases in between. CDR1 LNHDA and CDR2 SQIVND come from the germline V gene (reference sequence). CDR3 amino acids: CASSADSLNTEAFF. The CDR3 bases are TGTGCCAGTAGTGCCGACAGCCTGAACACTGAAGCTTTCTTT.

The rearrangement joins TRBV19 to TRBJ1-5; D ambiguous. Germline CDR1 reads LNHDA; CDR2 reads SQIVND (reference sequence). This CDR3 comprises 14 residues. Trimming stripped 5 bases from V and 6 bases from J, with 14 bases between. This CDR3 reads CASSPNPGIQPQHF. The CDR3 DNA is TGTGCCAGTAGTCCGAATCCGGGAATTCAGCCCCAGCATTTT.

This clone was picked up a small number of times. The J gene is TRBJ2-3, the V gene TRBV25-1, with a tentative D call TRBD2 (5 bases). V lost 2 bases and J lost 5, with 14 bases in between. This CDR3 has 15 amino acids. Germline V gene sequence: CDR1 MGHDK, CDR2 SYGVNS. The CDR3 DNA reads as TGTGCCAGCAGTGAACTGGGAGTAGCGCAAGATACGCAGTATTTT. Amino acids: CASSELGVAQDTQYF.

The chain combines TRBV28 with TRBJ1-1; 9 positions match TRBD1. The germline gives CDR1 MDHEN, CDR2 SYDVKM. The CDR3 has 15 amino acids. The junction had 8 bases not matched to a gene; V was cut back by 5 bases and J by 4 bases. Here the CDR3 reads CASSRSGTGTTEAFF. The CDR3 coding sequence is TGTGCCAGCAGTCGTTCCGGGACAGGGACCACTGAAGCTTTCTTT.

The CDR3 region has the DNA TGTGCCAGCAGCCCGGGGGGGTACACTGAAGCTTTCTTT. As protein: CASSPGGYTEAFF. The chain joins TRBV27 to TRBJ1-1, with TRBD1 as a possible D gene (5 bases). The V end lost 6 bases, the J end lost 3 bases, and 11 bases lay between the germline ends. The CDR3 runs to 13 residues. In germline, CDR1 is MNHEY, CDR2 SMNVEV (reference sequence).

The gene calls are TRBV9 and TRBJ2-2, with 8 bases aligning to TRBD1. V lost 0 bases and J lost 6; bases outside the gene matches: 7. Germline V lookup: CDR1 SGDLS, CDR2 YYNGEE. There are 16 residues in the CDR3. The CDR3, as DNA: TGTGCCAGCAGCGTAGCTACAGGACAGGGAGCCGGGGAGCTGTTTTTT. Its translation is CASSVATGQGAGELFF.

The DNA of the CDR3 is TGTGCCACCATGACCTTGGGACACCAAAAAACTAACTATGGCTACACCTTC. Translation gives CATMTLGHQKTNYGYTF. The chain is built from TRBV5-6 and TRBJ1-2; the D gene is possibly TRBD1 (6 bases). Between the trimmed V and J ends, which lost 9 bases and 0 bases, there was a span of 24 bases. This CDR3 comprises 17 residues. Germline lookup yields CDR1 SGHDT and CDR2 YYEEEE. Drawing the rest from reference TRBV5-6 and TRBJ1-2, the complete variable domain is DAGVTQSPTHLIKTRGQQVTLRCSPKSGHDTVSWYQQALGQGPQFIFQYYEEEERQRGNFPDRFSGHQFPNYSSELNVNALLLGDSALYLCATMTLGHQKTNYGYTFGSGTRLTVV.

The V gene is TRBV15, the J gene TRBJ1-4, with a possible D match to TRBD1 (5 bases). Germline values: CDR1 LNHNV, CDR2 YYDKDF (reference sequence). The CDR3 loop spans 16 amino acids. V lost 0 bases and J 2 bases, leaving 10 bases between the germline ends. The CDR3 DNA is TGTGCCACCAGCAGAGATTATGGGGCCACTAATGAAAAACTGTTTTTT. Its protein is CATSRDYGATNEKLFF.

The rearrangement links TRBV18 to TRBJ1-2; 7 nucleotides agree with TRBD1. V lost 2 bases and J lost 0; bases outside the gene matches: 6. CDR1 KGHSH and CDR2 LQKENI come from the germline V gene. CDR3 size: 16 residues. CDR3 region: CASSPGQVGANYGYTF. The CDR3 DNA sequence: TGTGCCAGCTCACCAGGACAGGTGGGAGCTAACTATGGCTACACCTTC. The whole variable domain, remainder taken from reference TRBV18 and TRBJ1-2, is NAGVMQNPRHLVRRRGQEARLRCSPMKGHSHVYWYRQLPEEGLKFMVYLQKENIIDESGMPKERFSAEFPKEGPSILRIQQVVRGDSAAYFCASSPGQVGANYGYTFGSGTRLTVV.

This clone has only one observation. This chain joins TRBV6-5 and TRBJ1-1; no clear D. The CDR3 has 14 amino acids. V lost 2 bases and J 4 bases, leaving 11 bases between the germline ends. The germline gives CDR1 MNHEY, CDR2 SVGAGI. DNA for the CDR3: TGTGCCAGCAGTTACCAAGGTGGGAGCACTGAAGCTTTCTTT. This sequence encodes CASSYQGGSTEAFF.

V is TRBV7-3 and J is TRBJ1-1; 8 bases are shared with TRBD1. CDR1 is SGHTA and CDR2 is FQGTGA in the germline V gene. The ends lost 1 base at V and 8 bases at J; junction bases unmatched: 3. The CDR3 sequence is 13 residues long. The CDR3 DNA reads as TGTGCCAGCAGCTTAAACTGGGACAGGGAAGCTTTCTTT. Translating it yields CASSLNWDREAFF.

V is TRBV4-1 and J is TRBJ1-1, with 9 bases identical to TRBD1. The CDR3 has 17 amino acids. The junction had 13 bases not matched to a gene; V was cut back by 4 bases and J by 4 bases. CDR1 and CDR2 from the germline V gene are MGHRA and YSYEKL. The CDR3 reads CASSLLTNRGQGTEAFF. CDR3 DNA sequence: TGCGCCAGCAGCCTATTAACTAACAGGGGGCAAGGCACTGAAGCTTTCTTT.

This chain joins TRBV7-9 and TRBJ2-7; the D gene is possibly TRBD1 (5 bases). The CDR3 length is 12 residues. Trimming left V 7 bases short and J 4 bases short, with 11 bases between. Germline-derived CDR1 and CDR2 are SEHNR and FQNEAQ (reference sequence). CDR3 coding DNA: TGTGCCAGCACCTGGGGCTTGTACGAGCAGTACTTC. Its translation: CASTWGLYEQYF. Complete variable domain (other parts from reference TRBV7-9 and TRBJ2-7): DTGVSQNPRHKITKRGQNVTFRCDPISEHNRLYWYRQTLGQGPEFLTYFQNEAQLEKSRLLSDRFSAERPKGSFSTLEIQRTEQGDSAMYLCASTWGLYEQYFGPGTRLTVT.

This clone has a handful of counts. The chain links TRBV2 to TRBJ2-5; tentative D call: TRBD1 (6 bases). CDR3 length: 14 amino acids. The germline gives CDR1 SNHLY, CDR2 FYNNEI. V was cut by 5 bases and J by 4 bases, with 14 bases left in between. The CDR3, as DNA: TGTGCCAGCAGTAGGGCAGGGGTAAGAGAGACCCAGTACTTC. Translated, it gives CASSRAGVRETQYF. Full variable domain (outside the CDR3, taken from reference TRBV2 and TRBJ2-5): EPEVTQTPSHQVTQMGQEVILRCVPISNHLYFYWYRQILGQKVEFLVSFYNNEISEKSEIFDDQFSVERPDGSNFTLKIRSTKLEDSAMYFCASSRAGVRETQYFGPGTRLLVL.

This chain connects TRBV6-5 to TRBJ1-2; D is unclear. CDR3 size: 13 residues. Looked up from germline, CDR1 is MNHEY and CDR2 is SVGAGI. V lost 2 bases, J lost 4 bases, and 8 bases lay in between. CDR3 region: CASSYEGTYGYTF. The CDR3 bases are TGTGCCAGCAGTTACGAGGGAACCTATGGCTACACCTTC.

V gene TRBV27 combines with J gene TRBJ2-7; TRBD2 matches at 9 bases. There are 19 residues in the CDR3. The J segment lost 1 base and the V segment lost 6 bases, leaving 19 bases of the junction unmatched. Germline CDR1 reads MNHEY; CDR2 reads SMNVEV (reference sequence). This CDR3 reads CASSPTGIPLSGSSYEQYF. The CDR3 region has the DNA TGTGCCAGCAGCCCAACCGGGATTCCACTTAGCGGGAGTTCCTACGAGCAGTACTTC.

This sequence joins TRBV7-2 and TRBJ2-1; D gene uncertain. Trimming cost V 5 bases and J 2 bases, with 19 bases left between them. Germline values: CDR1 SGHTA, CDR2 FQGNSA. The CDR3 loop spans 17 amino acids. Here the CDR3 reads CASSRLSARYTYNEQFF. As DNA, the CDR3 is TGTGCCAGCAGCCGGCTAAGTGCGCGGTACACCTACAATGAGCAGTTCTTC.

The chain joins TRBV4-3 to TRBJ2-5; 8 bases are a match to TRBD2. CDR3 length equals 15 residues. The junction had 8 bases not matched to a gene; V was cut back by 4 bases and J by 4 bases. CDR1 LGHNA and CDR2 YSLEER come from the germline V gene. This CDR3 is CASSPSGSSGETQYF. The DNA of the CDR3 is TGCGCCAGCAGCCCCAGCGGGAGTTCGGGAGAGACCCAGTACTTC.

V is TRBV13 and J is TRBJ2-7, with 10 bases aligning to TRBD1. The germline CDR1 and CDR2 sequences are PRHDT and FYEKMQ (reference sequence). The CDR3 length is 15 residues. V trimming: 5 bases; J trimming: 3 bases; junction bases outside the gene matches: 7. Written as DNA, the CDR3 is TGTGCCAGCAGCCTCTCAGGGACAGGGGTCTACGAGCAGTACTTC. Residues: CASSLSGTGVYEQYF.

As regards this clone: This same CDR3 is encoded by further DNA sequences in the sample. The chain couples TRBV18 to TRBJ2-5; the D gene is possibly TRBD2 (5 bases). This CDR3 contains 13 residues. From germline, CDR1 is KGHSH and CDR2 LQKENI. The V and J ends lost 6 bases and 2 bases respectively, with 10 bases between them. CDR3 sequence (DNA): TGTGCCAGCTCCCCCGGGGTGCAAGAGACCCAGTACTTC. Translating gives CASSPGVQETQYF.

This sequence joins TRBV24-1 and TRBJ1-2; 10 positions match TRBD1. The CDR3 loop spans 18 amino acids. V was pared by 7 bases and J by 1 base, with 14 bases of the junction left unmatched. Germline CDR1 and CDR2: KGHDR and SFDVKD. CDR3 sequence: CATRAAGTGDDYNYGYTF. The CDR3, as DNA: TGTGCCACCAGGGCAGCGGGGACAGGGGACGATTATAACTATGGCTACACCTTC.

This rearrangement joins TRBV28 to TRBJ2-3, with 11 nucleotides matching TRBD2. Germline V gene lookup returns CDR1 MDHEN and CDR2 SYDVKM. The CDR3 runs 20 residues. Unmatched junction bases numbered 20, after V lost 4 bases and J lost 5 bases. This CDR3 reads CASSSLGLAGGMGGGDTQYF. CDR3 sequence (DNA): TGTGCCAGCAGTTCCCTGGGGCTAGCGGGGGGCATGGGGGGCGGAGATACGCAGTATTTT. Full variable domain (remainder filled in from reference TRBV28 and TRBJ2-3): DVKVTQSSRYLVKRTGEKVFLECVQDMDHENMFWYRQDPGLGLRLIYFSYDVKMKEKGDIPEGYSVSREKKERFSLILESASTNQTSMYLCASSSLGLAGGMGGGDTQYFGPGTRLTVL.

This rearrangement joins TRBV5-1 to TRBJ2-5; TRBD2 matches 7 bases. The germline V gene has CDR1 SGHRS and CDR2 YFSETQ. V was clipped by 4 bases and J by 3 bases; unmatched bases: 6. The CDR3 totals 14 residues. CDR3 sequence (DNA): TGCGCCAGCAGCACCGAGCGGGGTGAAGAGACCCAGTACTTC. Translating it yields CASSTERGEETQYF.

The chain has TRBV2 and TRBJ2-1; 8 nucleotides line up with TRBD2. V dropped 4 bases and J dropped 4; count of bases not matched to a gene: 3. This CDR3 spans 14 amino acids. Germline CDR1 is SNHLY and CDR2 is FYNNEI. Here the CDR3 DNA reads TGTGCCAGCAGTGCGGGACTAGGATACAATGAGCAGTTCTTC. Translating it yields CASSAGLGYNEQFF.